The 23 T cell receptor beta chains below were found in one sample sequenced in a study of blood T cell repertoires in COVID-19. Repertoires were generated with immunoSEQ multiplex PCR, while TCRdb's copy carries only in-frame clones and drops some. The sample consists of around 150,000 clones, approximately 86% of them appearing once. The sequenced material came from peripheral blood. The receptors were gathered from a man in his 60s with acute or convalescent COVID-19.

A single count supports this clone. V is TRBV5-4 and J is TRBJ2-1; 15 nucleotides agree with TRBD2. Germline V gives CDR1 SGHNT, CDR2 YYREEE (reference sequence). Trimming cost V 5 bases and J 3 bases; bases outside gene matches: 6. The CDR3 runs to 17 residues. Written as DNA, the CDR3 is TGTGCCAGCAGGTGGACTAGCGGGAGGGACCTCTACAATGAGCAGTTCTTC. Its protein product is CASRWTSGRDLYNEQFF.

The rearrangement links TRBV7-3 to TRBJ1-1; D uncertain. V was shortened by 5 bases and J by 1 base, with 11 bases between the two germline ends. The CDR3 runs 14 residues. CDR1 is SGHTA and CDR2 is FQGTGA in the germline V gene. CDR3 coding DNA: TGTGCCAGCAGCCTAGGACGGGAGAACACTGAAGCTTTCTTT. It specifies CASSLGRENTEAFF.

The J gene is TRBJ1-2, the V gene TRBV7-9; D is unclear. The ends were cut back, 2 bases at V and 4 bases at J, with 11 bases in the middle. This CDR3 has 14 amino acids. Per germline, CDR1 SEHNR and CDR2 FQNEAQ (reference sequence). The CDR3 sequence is CASSLTELPYGYTF. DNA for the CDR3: TGTGCCAGCAGCTTAACAGAACTCCCCTATGGCTACACCTTC.

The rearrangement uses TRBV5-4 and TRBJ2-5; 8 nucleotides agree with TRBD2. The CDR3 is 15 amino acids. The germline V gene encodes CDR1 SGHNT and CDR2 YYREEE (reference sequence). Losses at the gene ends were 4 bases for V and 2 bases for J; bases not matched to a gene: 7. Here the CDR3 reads CASSPGGSLQETQYF. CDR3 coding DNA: TGTGCCAGCAGCCCGGGGGGGTCCTTACAAGAGACCCAGTACTTC.

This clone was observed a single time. The DNA for the CDR3 is TGTGCCAGCAGAGGCGGAACTAACTATGGCTACACCTTC. This encodes CASRGGTNYGYTF. The chain carries TRBV28 and TRBJ1-2; D call uncertain. Trimming cost V 6 bases and J 0 bases, with 8 bases left between them. This CDR3 is 13 amino acids long. Germline values: CDR1 MDHEN, CDR2 SYDVKM.

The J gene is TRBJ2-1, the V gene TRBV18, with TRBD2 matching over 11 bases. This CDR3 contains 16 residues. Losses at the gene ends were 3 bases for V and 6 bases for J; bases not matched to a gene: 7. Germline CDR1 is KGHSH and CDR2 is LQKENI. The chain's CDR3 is CASSPLLAGAANEQFF. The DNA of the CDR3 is TGTGCCAGCTCACCCCTACTAGCGGGAGCAGCCAATGAGCAGTTCTTC.

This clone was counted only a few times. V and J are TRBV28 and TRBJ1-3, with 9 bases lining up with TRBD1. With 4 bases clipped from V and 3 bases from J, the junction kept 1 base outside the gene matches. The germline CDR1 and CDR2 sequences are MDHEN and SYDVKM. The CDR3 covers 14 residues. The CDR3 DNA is TGTGCCAGCAGTTCGGGACAGGGTGGAAACACCATATATTTT. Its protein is CASSSGQGGNTIYF.

CDR3 sequence: CASSLRPSGTDTQYF. The CDR3 DNA follows: TGTGCCAGCAGTTTAAGGCCTAGCGGCACAGATACGCAGTATTTT. The chain combines TRBV27 with TRBJ2-3, with D possibly matching TRBD2 (6 bases). CDR3 length: 15 residues. Trimming left V 2 bases short and J 1 base short, with 10 bases between. Looked up from germline, CDR1 is MNHEY and CDR2 is SMNVEV (reference sequence).

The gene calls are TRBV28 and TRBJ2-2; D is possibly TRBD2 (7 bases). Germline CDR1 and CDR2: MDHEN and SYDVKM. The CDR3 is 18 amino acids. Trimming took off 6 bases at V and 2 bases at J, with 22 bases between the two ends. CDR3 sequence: CASRRGGRRGGNTGELFF. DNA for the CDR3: TGTGCCAGCAGGAGGGGGGGACGTCGGGGCGGAAACACCGGGGAGCTGTTTTTT.

The DNA for the CDR3 is TGTGCCAGCAGTCCGACGCGGACTAGCGGGGACACCGGGGAGCTGTTTTTT. Its translation: CASSPTRTSGDTGELFF. The chain employs TRBV27 and TRBJ2-2, with 12 bases identical to TRBD2. CDR3 length: 17 residues. Per the germline V gene, CDR1 is MNHEY and CDR2 is SMNVEV (reference sequence). Trimming took 5 bases from V and 3 from J; bases not matched to a gene: 7.

CDR3 residues: CASSFRSRTGDYGYTF. The CDR3 coding sequence is TGTGCCAGCAGTTTTCGGTCAAGGACAGGGGACTATGGCTACACCTTC. The chain couples TRBV28 to TRBJ1-2; 9 bases are a match to TRBD1. The ends lost 3 bases at V and 3 bases at J; junction bases unmatched: 8. The CDR3 totals 16 residues. Per the germline V gene, CDR1 is MDHEN and CDR2 is SYDVKM.

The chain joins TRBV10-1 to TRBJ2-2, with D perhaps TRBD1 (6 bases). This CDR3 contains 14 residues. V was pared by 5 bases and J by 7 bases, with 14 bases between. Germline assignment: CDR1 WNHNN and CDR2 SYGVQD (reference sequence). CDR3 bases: TGCGCCAGCAGTAAGACCGAGGGGGTCGGGGAGCTGTTTTTT. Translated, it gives CASSKTEGVGELFF.

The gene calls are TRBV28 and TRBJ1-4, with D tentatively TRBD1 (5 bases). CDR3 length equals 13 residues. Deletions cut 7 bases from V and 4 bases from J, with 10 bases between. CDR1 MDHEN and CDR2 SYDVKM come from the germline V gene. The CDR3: CASTPGGNEKLFF. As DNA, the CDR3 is TGTGCCAGCACCCCGGGGGGTAATGAAAAACTGTTTTTT.

As DNA, the CDR3 is TGCGCCAGCAGCTTGGAGGAAGGACGAGGGAATTCACCCCTCCACTTT. Its translation is CASSLEEGRGNSPLHF. The chain couples TRBV5-1 to TRBJ1-6; D unclear. Trimming stripped 0 bases from V and 7 bases from J, with 14 bases between. The CDR3 has 16 residues. The germline gives CDR1 SGHRS, CDR2 YFSETQ.

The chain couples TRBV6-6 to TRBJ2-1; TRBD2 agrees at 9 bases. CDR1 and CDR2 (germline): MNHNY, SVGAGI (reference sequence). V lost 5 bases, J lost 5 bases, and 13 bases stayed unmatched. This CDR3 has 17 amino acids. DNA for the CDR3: TGTGCCAGCAGTCTCATGAGGGGACTAGCTGATCACAATGAGCAGTTCTTC. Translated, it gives CASSLMRGLADHNEQFF.

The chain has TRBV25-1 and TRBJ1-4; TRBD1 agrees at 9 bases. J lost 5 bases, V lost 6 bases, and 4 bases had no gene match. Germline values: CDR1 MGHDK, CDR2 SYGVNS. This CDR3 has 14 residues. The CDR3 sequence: CASSSGTGNEKLFF. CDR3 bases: TGTGCCAGCAGCTCTGGGACAGGGAATGAAAAACTGTTTTTT.

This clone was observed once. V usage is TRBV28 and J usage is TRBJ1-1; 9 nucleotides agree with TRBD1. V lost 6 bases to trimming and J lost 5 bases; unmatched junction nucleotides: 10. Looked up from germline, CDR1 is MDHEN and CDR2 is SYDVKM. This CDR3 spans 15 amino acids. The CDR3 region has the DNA TGTGCCAGCAGCGACAGGGGGTCAGGAGGAACTGAAGCTTTCTTT. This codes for CASSDRGSGGTEAFF. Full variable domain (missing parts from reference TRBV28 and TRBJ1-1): DVKVTQSSRYLVKRTGEKVFLECVQDMDHENMFWYRQDPGLGLRLIYFSYDVKMKEKGDIPEGYSVSREKKERFSLILESASTNQTSMYLCASSDRGSGGTEAFFGQGTRLTVV.

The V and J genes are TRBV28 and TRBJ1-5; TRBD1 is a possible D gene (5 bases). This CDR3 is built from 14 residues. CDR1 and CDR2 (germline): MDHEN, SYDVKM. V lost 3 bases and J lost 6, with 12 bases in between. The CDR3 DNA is TGTGCCAGCAGTTTGGAGGGGATGGTTCAGCCCCAGCATTTT. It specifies CASSLEGMVQPQHF.

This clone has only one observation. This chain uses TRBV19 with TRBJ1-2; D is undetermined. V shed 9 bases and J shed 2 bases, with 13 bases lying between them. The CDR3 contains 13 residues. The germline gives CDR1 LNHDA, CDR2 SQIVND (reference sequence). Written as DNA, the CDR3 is TGTGCCAGCTCATCCGGGTCCAACTATGGCTACACCTTC. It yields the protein CASSSGSNYGYTF.

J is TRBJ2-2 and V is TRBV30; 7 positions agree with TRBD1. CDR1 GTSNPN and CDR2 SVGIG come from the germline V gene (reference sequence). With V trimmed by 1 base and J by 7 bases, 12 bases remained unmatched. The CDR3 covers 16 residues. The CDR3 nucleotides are TGTGCCTGGAGTGGAGGGCGAGACAGGGCCTACGGGGAGCTGTTTTTT. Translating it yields CAWSGGRDRAYGELFF.

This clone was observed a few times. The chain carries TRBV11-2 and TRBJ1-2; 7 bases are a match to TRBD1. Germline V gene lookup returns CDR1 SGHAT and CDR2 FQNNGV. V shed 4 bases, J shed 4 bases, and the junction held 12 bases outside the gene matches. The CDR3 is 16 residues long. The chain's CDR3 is CASSSRPGTAIYGYTF. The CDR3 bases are TGTGCCAGCAGCTCTCGACCCGGGACAGCCATCTATGGCTACACCTTC.

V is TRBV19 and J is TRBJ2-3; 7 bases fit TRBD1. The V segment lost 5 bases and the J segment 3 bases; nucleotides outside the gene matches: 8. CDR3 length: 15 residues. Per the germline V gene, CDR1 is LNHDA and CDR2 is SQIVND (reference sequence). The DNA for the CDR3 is TGTGCCAGTAGTCCTCGACAGGGAAAGACAGATACGCAGTATTTT. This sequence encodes CASSPRQGKTDTQYF. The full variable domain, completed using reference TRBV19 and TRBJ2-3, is DGGITQSPKYLFRKEGQNVTLSCEQNLNHDAMYWYRQDPGQGLRLIYYSQIVNDFQKGDIAEGYSVSREKKESFPLTVTSAQKNPTAFYLCASSPRQGKTDTQYFGPGTRLTVL.

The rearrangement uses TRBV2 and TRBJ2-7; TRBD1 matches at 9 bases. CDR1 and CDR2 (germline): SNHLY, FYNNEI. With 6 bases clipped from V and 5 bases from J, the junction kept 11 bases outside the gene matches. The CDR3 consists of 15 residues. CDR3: CASSLTGGAWDEQYF. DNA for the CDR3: TGTGCCAGCAGCCTCACAGGGGGCGCTTGGGACGAGCAGTACTTC.